This T cell receptor beta chain was captured in a study of T cell responses to AZD1222 COVID-19 vaccine. General study points: Researchers took repertoire samples only after the peak T cell response had come.

The table came from immunoSEQ multiplex PCR; TCRdb's copy has only in-frame clones and leaves some out. Here the sample spans approximately 130,000 clones, 89% being singletons. This CDR3 has 17 residues. Germline loops: CDR1 MNHEY, CDR2 SMNVEV (reference sequence). After removal of 5 bases from V and 4 bases from J, the junction contained 11 bases not matched to a gene. This clone was detected once. Its antigen is unidentified. The receptor's source is an adult who received the AZD1222 COVID-19 vaccine. Specimen: peripheral blood, collected 28 days after the second AZD1222 dose. V and J are TRBV27 and TRBJ1-6; 7 nucleotides line up with TRBD1. The CDR3 coding sequence is TGTGCCAGCAGTGCCAGACAGGGAGGAACATATAATTCACCCCTCCACTTT. Residues: CASSARQGGTYNSPLHF.